This TCR beta chain is drawn from a study of monozygotic twins with inflammatory bowel disease. RNA in its total form was extracted from whole blood, and T cells were not sorted. In germline, CDR1 is DFQATT, CDR2 SNEGSKA (reference sequence). The CDR3 length is 13 residues. Notes on this clonotype: The antigen remains undetermined.

TCRalpha and TCRbeta cDNA was put through two nested PCRs of about 15 and 9 cycles. TCRdb reanalyzed the 5' RACE reads, giving one entry per CDR3 protein sequence and no DNA. The table for this sample gives 200,000 to 250,000 distinct CDR3 sequences. Notes on the study in general: The analysis did not separate different T cell subtypes.

This sequence was found in a human donor with ulcerative colitis or Crohn's disease, or a healthy co-twin of an affected twin (not recorded which). Sequencing was carried out using blood. The rearrangement joins TRBV20-1 to TRBJ2-1; TCRdb outputs TRBD1, but without DNA this stays unchecked. The CDR3 spells CSAPGTAYNEQFF.